The 29 T cell receptor beta chains in this list originate from one sample, sequenced in a study of OX40 agonist ivuxolimab in advanced cancers. Generated by immunoSEQ multiplex PCR, the TCRdb table keeps only in-frame clones and is missing some. The repertoire includes tens of thousands of clones, approximately 91% of them detected once, and over 0.5% sits in the top ten. Sequencing used CD4+ or CD8+ T cells sorted from blood, obtained in a trial of the OX40 agonist ivuxolimab. These receptors all stem from an adult with an advanced solid tumor such as melanoma, head and neck, liver or kidney cancer.

The rearrangement links TRBV21-1 to TRBJ2-4; the table's D call, TRBD1, was not checked against the DNA. TRBV21-1 is recorded as a pseudogene. CDR3 length: 12 amino acids. This CDR3 is CASRTGRDIQYF. The CDR3, as DNA: TGTGCCAGTAGGACAGGGAGGGACATTCAGTACTTC.

The chain joins TRBV2 to TRBJ2-3, with TRBD2 identical over 10 bases. Per germline, CDR1 SNHLY and CDR2 FYNNEI. This CDR3 comprises 15 residues. Trimming took 11 bases from V and 0 from J; bases not matched to a gene: 8. The CDR3, as DNA: TGTGCCGGGCAGCGGGAGGGGCTTAGCACAGATACGCAGTATTTT. Translating it yields CAGQREGLSTDTQYF. Drawing the rest from reference TRBV2 and TRBJ2-3, the complete variable domain is EPEVTQTPSHQVTQMGQEVILRCVPISNHLYFYWYRQILGQKVEFLVSFYNNEISEKSEIFDDQFSVERPDGSNFTLKIRSTKLEDSAMYFCAGQREGLSTDTQYFGPGTRLTVL.

This clone was observed once. The V and J genes are TRBV23-1 and TRBJ1-5; the D is unclear. TRBV23-1 is sorted into the ORF group, with uncertain function. This CDR3 region has 15 residues. The V and J ends lost 4 bases and 9 bases respectively, with 19 bases between them. CDR3 in amino acids: CASSPPDGYVRPQHF. In DNA, the CDR3 is TGCGCCAGCAGTCCACCGGACGGTTACGTCAGGCCCCAGCATTTT.

The rearrangement links TRBV13 to TRBJ1-1; TRBD1 matches 8 bases. With V trimmed by 0 bases and J by 5 bases, 8 bases remained unmatched. Germline values: CDR1 PRHDT, CDR2 FYEKMQ (reference sequence). The CDR3 length is 16 residues. The CDR3 DNA reads TGTGCCAGCAGCTTAGGACAGGGGGTCTCCAGGACTGAAGCTTTCTTT. As protein: CASSLGQGVSRTEAFF. Full variable domain (rest looked up from reference TRBV13 and TRBJ1-1): AAGVIQSPRHLIKEKRETATLKCYPIPRHDTVYWYQQGPGQDPQFLISFYEKMQSDKGSIPDRFSAQQFSDYHSELNMSSLELGDSALYFCASSLGQGVSRTEAFFGQGTRLTVV.

The sample holds a few counts of this clone. The CDR3, as DNA: TGTGCCAGCAGCTCAGACACGTATAGCAATCAGCCCCAGCATTTT. This encodes CASSSDTYSNQPQHF. The chain couples TRBV5-5 to TRBJ1-5; D ambiguous. Trimming left V 3 bases short and J 0 bases short, with 10 bases between. Germline V CDR1 and CDR2: SGHKS, YYEKEE (reference sequence). The CDR3 sequence is 15 residues long.

The J gene is TRBJ1-2, the V gene TRBV10-2; no firm D call. Germline CDR1 is WSHSY and CDR2 is SAAADI. The length of the CDR3 is 12 residues. V was clipped by 4 bases and J by 6 bases, with 9 bases between them. The CDR3, as DNA: TGCGCCAGCAGTGCCATTGGGGATGGCTACACCTTC. It encodes CASSAIGDGYTF.

The V gene is TRBV16, the J gene TRBJ2-1; unclear D gene. The CDR3 sequence is 13 residues long. The V end was cut by 0 bases, the J end by 9 bases, with 9 bases between. CDR1 and CDR2 from the germline V gene are KGHSY and FQNENV. The CDR3, as DNA: TGTGCCAGCAGCCAATCTTCGGTAGGTGAGCAGTTCTTC. Amino acid sequence: CASSQSSVGEQFF.

V usage is TRBV5-1 and J usage is TRBJ2-2; D could derive from TRBD1 or TRBD2 (5 bases each). This CDR3 region has 15 residues. Germline V lookup: CDR1 SGHRS, CDR2 YFSETQ. V was shortened by 0 bases and J by 4 bases, with 10 bases between the two germline ends. The CDR3 here is CASSLVEGPTGELFF. Written as DNA, the CDR3 is TGCGCCAGCAGCTTGGTTGAGGGGCCCACCGGGGAGCTGTTTTTT.

V usage is TRBV27 and J usage is TRBJ2-3; no firm D call. CDR1 and CDR2 from the germline V gene are MNHEY and SMNVEV (reference sequence). The CDR3 extends over 13 amino acids. V gave up 0 bases and J gave up 5 bases, with 6 bases separating them. This CDR3 reads CASSLSARDTQYF. DNA of the CDR3: TGTGCCAGCAGTTTATCAGCTAGAGATACGCAGTATTTT.

About this clone: At one end the junction does not follow the germline gene, possibly because of a read error. The chain uses TRBV7-7 and TRBJ2-1; 8 positions agree with TRBD2. The CDR3 is 15 amino acids. Looked up from germline, CDR1 is SSHAT and CDR2 is FNYEAQ (reference sequence). This CDR3 is CASSLAGRGEDEQFF. In DNA, the CDR3 is TGTGCTAGCAGCTTAGCGGGGAGGGGGGAGGATGAGCAGTTCTTC.

V gene TRBV19 combines with J gene TRBJ1-1, with D perhaps TRBD1 (5 bases). V was pared by 7 bases and J by 0 bases, with 9 bases between. This CDR3 spans 13 amino acids. CDR1 and CDR2 from the germline V gene are LNHDA and SQIVND (reference sequence). CDR3 sequence: CASTRQLNTEAFF. Written as DNA, the CDR3 is TGTGCCAGTACAAGACAGTTGAACACTGAAGCTTTCTTT.

The V and J genes are TRBV19 and TRBJ1-4; 11 positions match TRBD1. Germline assignment: CDR1 LNHDA and CDR2 SQIVND (reference sequence). The CDR3 consists of 15 residues. The V and J ends lost 6 bases and 7 bases, in that order; junction bases with no gene match: 7. As DNA, the CDR3 is TGTGCCAGTAGCAGGGGGACAGGGGGTGGTGAAAAACTGTTTTTT. It encodes CASSRGTGGGEKLFF.

V is TRBV5-1 and J is TRBJ1-1; 8 bases map to TRBD1. CDR1 SGHRS and CDR2 YFSETQ come from the germline V gene. Trimming removed 4 bases from V and 1 base from J; junction bases left unmatched: 9. This CDR3 has 16 amino acids. This chain's CDR3 is CASSAQGAVPNTEAFF. In nucleotides, the CDR3 is TGCGCCAGCAGCGCGCAGGGGGCGGTCCCGAACACTGAAGCTTTCTTT. Full variable domain (rest looked up from reference TRBV5-1 and TRBJ1-1): KAGVTQTPRYLIKTRGQQVTLSCSPISGHRSVSWYQQTPGQGLQFLFEYFSETQRNKGNFPGRFSGRQFSNSRSEMNVSTLELGDSALYLCASSAQGAVPNTEAFFGQGTRLTVV.

The V call is TRBV30, the J call TRBJ1-1, with 7 bases fitting TRBD1. Germline CDR1 and CDR2: GTSNPN and SVGIG (reference sequence). The V and J ends lost 0 bases and 5 bases, in that order; junction bases with no gene match: 18. This CDR3 comprises 18 residues. The CDR3 is CAWSVPAWRPGGYTEAFF. CDR3 in DNA: TGTGCCTGGAGTGTACCGGCCTGGAGGCCAGGGGGATATACTGAAGCTTTCTTT.

V and J are TRBV27 and TRBJ1-4; perhaps TRBD1 as D (6 bases). The CDR3 contains 15 residues. From germline, CDR1 is MNHEY and CDR2 SMNVEV (reference sequence). The V gene lost 2 bases and the J gene lost 8 bases, with 15 bases spanning the gap. CDR3 loop: CASSLNRAVQEKLFF. The CDR3 DNA reads as TGTGCCAGCAGTTTAAACAGGGCGGTGCAGGAAAAACTGTTTTTT.

The chain recombines TRBV11-2 with TRBJ1-1; the D is unclear. The CDR3 consists of 15 residues. Between the trimmed V and J ends, which lost 3 bases and 1 base, there was a span of 12 bases. Germline CDR1 SGHAT, CDR2 FQNNGV. In nucleotides, the CDR3 is TGTGCCAGCAGCTTGGACCTCGGGAAGAACACTGAAGCTTTCTTT. This gives the protein CASSLDLGKNTEAFF.

The chain links TRBV2 to TRBJ1-4; D unresolved. There are 15 residues in the CDR3. Germline CDR1 reads SNHLY; CDR2 reads FYNNEI. The V gene lost 4 bases and the J gene lost 4 bases, with 13 bases spanning the gap. For the CDR3, the DNA is TGTGCCAGCAGTGGACCATGGACGGATAATGAAAAACTGTTTTTT. It translates to CASSGPWTDNEKLFF.

The chain joins TRBV4-2 to TRBJ1-2; possibly TRBD1 for D (6 bases). CDR1 and CDR2 from the germline V gene are LGHNA and YNFKEQ. The CDR3 consists of 17 residues. V lost 0 bases, J lost 4 bases, and 18 bases lay in between. This chain's CDR3 is CASSQDPRGAQGYGYTF. The CDR3 nucleotides read TGTGCCAGCAGCCAAGATCCCCGGGGGGCGCAGGGCTATGGCTACACCTTC.

The chain employs TRBV10-2 and TRBJ2-5; TRBD1 or TRBD2 may be the D gene (6 bases each). In germline, CDR1 is WSHSY, CDR2 SAAADI. This CDR3 region has 14 residues. Trimming cost V 3 bases and J 4 bases, with 12 bases left between them. CDR3 sequence: CASSEGGGPETQYF. CDR3 DNA: TGCGCCAGCAGTGAAGGAGGGGGGCCAGAGACCCAGTACTTC.

This sequence joins TRBV19 and TRBJ2-1, with TRBD2 matching 8 bases. The germline V gene encodes CDR1 LNHDA and CDR2 SQIVND (reference sequence). V shed 4 bases, J shed 14 bases, and the junction held 10 bases outside the gene matches. The CDR3 contains 13 residues. This CDR3 is CASSTFPGTSEFF. Written as DNA, the CDR3 is TGTGCCAGTAGTACATTCCCGGGGACTAGTGAGTTCTTC.

This clone came up once. This chain links TRBV28 with TRBJ2-2; 9 bases align to TRBD1. The germline gives CDR1 MDHEN, CDR2 SYDVKM. The J segment lost 6 bases and the V segment lost 6 bases, leaving 11 bases of the junction unmatched. The CDR3 consists of 16 residues. CDR3 sequence reads: CASRVYRTGESGELFF. As DNA, the CDR3 is TGTGCCAGCAGAGTTTACCGGACAGGGGAATCCGGGGAGCTGTTTTTT.

The CDR3 DNA follows: TGTGCCAGCAGCTTATACAGGGGAACCGAGACCCAGTACTTC. Protein: CASSLYRGTETQYF. The chain joins TRBV7-8 to TRBJ2-5, with 7 bases lining up with TRBD1. CDR1 is SGHVS, CDR2 FQNEAQ, per germline. J lost 5 bases, V lost 2 bases, and 5 bases had no gene match. CDR3 length: 14 amino acids.

The gene calls are TRBV5-1 and TRBJ2-7; D gene unclear. The V gene lost 5 bases and the J gene lost 5 bases, with 17 bases spanning the gap. The CDR3 has 14 amino acids. Germline V gives CDR1 SGHRS, CDR2 YFSETQ. CDR3 nucleotides: TGCGCCAGCAGGTATCGGGCGACTCTCGACGAGCAGTACTTC. Translated, it gives CASRYRATLDEQYF.

The table lists this clone with a few counts. This chain uses TRBV18 with TRBJ2-2; no definite D call. The germline gives CDR1 KGHSH, CDR2 LQKENI. The CDR3 covers 12 residues. Trimming shortened V by 6 bases and J by 3 bases, and 5 bases separated the two germline ends. CDR3 protein: CASSPDTGELFF. The CDR3 coding sequence is TGTGCCAGCTCCCCGGACACCGGGGAGCTGTTTTTT.

V is TRBV5-1 and J is TRBJ1-1; D may be TRBD1 (6 bases). Per the germline V gene, CDR1 is SGHRS and CDR2 is YFSETQ. CDR3 length: 15 residues. V was trimmed by 4 bases and J by 5 bases, leaving 18 bases between them. The CDR3 reads CASSPYGGRGTEAFF. CDR3 DNA sequence: TGCGCCAGCAGCCCCTACGGGGGGCGAGGGACTGAAGCTTTCTTT.

The V and J genes are TRBV6-5 and TRBJ2-5, with 7 bases identical to TRBD2. This CDR3 has 15 residues. The germline CDR1 and CDR2 sequences are MNHEY and SVGAGI. With V trimmed by 3 bases and J by 2 bases, 6 bases remained unmatched. CDR3 in DNA: TGTGCCAGCAGTTATGGGGGGGGGTTACAAGAGACCCAGTACTTC. It is translated as CASSYGGGLQETQYF.

This rearrangement joins TRBV4-1 to TRBJ1-2, with 8 bases that match TRBD1. Trimming cost V 0 bases and J 7 bases; bases outside gene matches: 4. Per the germline V gene, CDR1 is MGHRA and CDR2 is YSYEKL. CDR3 length: 14 amino acids. CDR3 DNA: TGCGCCAGCAGCCAAGATCAGGGGGCGGGTGGCTACACCTTC. Its translation is CASSQDQGAGGYTF.

This chain links TRBV2 with TRBJ1-2; D is undetermined. Germline CDR1 and CDR2: SNHLY and FYNNEI. Trimming shortened V by 7 bases and J by 0 bases, and 6 bases separated the two germline ends. This CDR3 spans 12 amino acids. CDR3 residues: CASKGSNYGYTF. The CDR3 nucleotides are TGTGCCAGCAAAGGCTCTAACTATGGCTACACCTTC.

In its sample, this clone was seen once. The CDR3 region is CASSYSEVNTEAFF. CDR3 bases: TGTGCCAGCAGTTACTCAGAGGTGAACACTGAAGCTTTCTTT. This chain connects TRBV6-5 to TRBJ1-1; D gene unclear. V dropped 0 bases and J dropped 0 bases, with 5 bases sitting between them. CDR1 and CDR2 from the germline V gene are MNHEY and SVGAGI. This CDR3 comprises 14 residues.